The entry below describes one T cell receptor beta chain. These data originate in a study of blood T cell repertoires in COVID-19. The CDR3 extends over 13 amino acids. The V end was cut by 4 bases, the J end by 4 bases, with 11 bases between. Germline-derived CDR1 and CDR2 are SGHKS and YYEKEE (reference sequence). TCRdb's table, derived via immunoSEQ multiplex PCR, lists solely in-frame clones and lacks some. This table holds over 250,000 clones, about four fifths found once. Sample: peripheral blood. The chain combines TRBV5-5 with TRBJ2-5; D is perhaps TRBD1 (5 bases). This clonotype was sampled from a woman in her fifties or sixties who had recovered from COVID-19. In DNA form, the CDR3 reads TGTGCCAGCAGCCGCCTGACAGTAGAGACCCAGTACTTC. This sequence encodes CASSRLTVETQYF.